The 32 T cell receptor beta chains reported below all come from one sample, sequenced in a study of blood T cell repertoires in COVID-19. The repertoire was sequenced with immunoSEQ multiplex PCR; TCRdb's copy has only in-frame clones and lacks some. This table has over 250,000 clones, 80% to 90% appearing once. The sample comprised peripheral blood. The source of these receptors is a woman aged 70-85 years with COVID-19, enrolled during active disease.

This chain joins TRBV14 and TRBJ1-1; 9 bases agree with TRBD1. CDR3 length: 17 residues. The ends lost 4 bases at V and 0 bases at J; junction bases unmatched: 9. Germline CDR1 and CDR2: SGHDN and FVKESK. For the CDR3, the DNA is TGTGCCAGCAGCCTAATACAGGGGGCAGGAGTGAACACTGAAGCTTTCTTT. As protein: CASSLIQGAGVNTEAFF.

The V call is TRBV6-5, the J call TRBJ2-2, with D possibly being TRBD2 (6 bases). There are 15 residues in the CDR3. Germline CDR1 reads MNHEY; CDR2 reads SVGAGI. V was trimmed by 0 bases and J by 6 bases, leaving 11 bases between them. The CDR3 DNA follows: TGTGCCAGCAGTTACTCGGCGGGATCGGCCGGGGAGCTGTTTTTT. It encodes CASSYSAGSAGELFF.

The chain combines TRBV27 with TRBJ2-7; 7 positions match TRBD1. Germline-derived CDR1 and CDR2 are MNHEY and SMNVEV (reference sequence). The CDR3 runs to 15 residues. J gave up 0 bases and V 6 bases, and 8 bases lay outside the gene matches. This CDR3 is CASRGVGTASYEQYF. The CDR3 DNA reads as TGTGCCAGCAGGGGAGTCGGGACAGCCTCCTACGAGCAGTACTTC.

The CDR3: CASSLKGIRQETQYF. CDR3 nucleotides: TGTGCCAGCAGTTTAAAGGGGATACGCCAAGAGACCCAGTACTTC. This chain uses TRBV28 with TRBJ2-5; D may be TRBD1 (5 bases). The CDR3 spans 15 residues. The germline gives CDR1 MDHEN, CDR2 SYDVKM. V lost 2 bases, J lost 1 base, and 11 bases lay in between. Variable domain in full (rest from reference TRBV28 and TRBJ2-5): DVKVTQSSRYLVKRTGEKVFLECVQDMDHENMFWYRQDPGLGLRLIYFSYDVKMKEKGDIPEGYSVSREKKERFSLILESASTNQTSMYLCASSLKGIRQETQYFGPGTRLLVL.

V usage is TRBV5-4 and J usage is TRBJ2-5; weak D call: TRBD2 (5 bases). The germline gives CDR1 SGHNT, CDR2 YYREEE (reference sequence). CDR3 length: 13 residues. V dropped 7 bases and J dropped 0 bases, with 10 bases sitting between them. CDR3 in DNA: TGTGCCAGCTCAAGAGGGTACCAAGAGACCCAGTACTTC. It specifies CASSRGYQETQYF.

This sequence joins TRBV5-6 and TRBJ1-2; a weak D match, TRBD1 (6 bases). Trimming took off 0 bases at V and 3 bases at J, with 9 bases between the two ends. Germline loops: CDR1 SGHDT, CDR2 YYEEEE. The CDR3 contains 14 residues. The CDR3 nucleotides read TGTGCCAGCAGCTTGGCAACAGGGTACTATGGCTACACCTTC. It codes for CASSLATGYYGYTF.

The gene calls are TRBV11-2 and TRBJ1-4; D unclear. This CDR3 contains 14 residues. Trimming removed 1 base from V and 4 bases from J, with 7 bases in between. CDR1 is SGHAT, CDR2 FQNNGV, per germline. This chain's CDR3 is CASSLGLNNEKLFF. The CDR3 bases are TGTGCCAGCAGCTTAGGACTTAATAATGAAAAACTGTTTTTT.

The chain combines TRBV19 with TRBJ2-3, with 7 bases matching TRBD2. J gave up 2 bases and V 1 base, and 6 bases lay outside the gene matches. The CDR3 contains 16 residues. Germline V gene lookup returns CDR1 LNHDA and CDR2 SQIVND (reference sequence). CDR3 amino acids: CASSIAASGFTDTQYF. CDR3 bases: TGTGCCAGTAGTATAGCGGCTAGCGGTTTCACAGATACGCAGTATTTT.

The CDR3 bases are TGCAGCGTCCTCGGGGGGGTATATGGCTATGGCTACACCTTC. Its translation: CSVLGGVYGYGYTF. The genes are TRBV29-1 and TRBJ1-2; tentatively, D is TRBD1 (5 bases). This CDR3 is built from 14 residues. V lost 6 bases and J 4 bases, leaving 18 bases between the germline ends. The germline CDR1 and CDR2 sequences are SQVTM and ANQGSEA.

This clone is a singleton in its sample. V and J are TRBV28 and TRBJ1-1; a weak D match, TRBD1 (6 bases). The CDR3 has 14 amino acids. Germline CDR1 is MDHEN and CDR2 is SYDVKM. V was shortened by 6 bases and J by 3 bases, with 14 bases between the two germline ends. The CDR3 DNA sequence: TGTGCCAGCAGAATCAGGGGTGTCTACACTGAAGCTTTCTTT. Translated: CASRIRGVYTEAFF.

This chain joins TRBV5-1 and TRBJ1-6; D not resolved. V lost 0 bases, J lost 6 bases, and 10 bases lay in between. Germline CDR1 and CDR2: SGHRS and YFSETQ. The CDR3 has 15 amino acids. The CDR3 reads CASSLARQVNSPLHF. In DNA, the CDR3 is TGCGCCAGCAGCTTGGCCCGCCAGGTTAATTCACCCCTCCACTTT.

This chain joins TRBV6-5 and TRBJ1-4; D gene unclear. CDR1 and CDR2 (germline): MNHEY, SVGAGI. Trimming pared 0 bases from V and 3 bases from J, leaving 11 bases between. This CDR3 is 16 amino acids long. CDR3 sequence: CASSYSVPGSNEKLFF. CDR3 DNA: TGTGCCAGCAGTTACTCCGTGCCGGGATCTAATGAAAAACTGTTTTTT.

The CDR3 bases are TGTGCCAGCAGTTTAGCGAGTCAGGGGCAAGAGACCCAGTACTTC. Translation: CASSLASQGQETQYF. This chain connects TRBV28 to TRBJ2-5, with D possibly being TRBD1 (6 bases). The germline V gene has CDR1 MDHEN and CDR2 SYDVKM. Trimming removed 2 bases at V and 2 bases at J, with 12 bases between. The CDR3 consists of 15 residues. Filled out from reference TRBV28 and TRBJ2-5, the complete variable domain reads DVKVTQSSRYLVKRTGEKVFLECVQDMDHENMFWYRQDPGLGLRLIYFSYDVKMKEKGDIPEGYSVSREKKERFSLILESASTNQTSMYLCASSLASQGQETQYFGPGTRLLVL.

CDR3 protein: CASSSTLNSGNTIYF. In nucleotides, the CDR3 is TGTGCCAGCAGCTCTACACTAAATTCTGGAAACACCATATATTTT. The chain recombines TRBV28 with TRBJ1-3; D gene ambiguous. This CDR3 region has 15 residues. Germline V CDR1 and CDR2: MDHEN, SYDVKM. V lost 6 bases and J 1 base, leaving 13 bases between the germline ends.

The chain links TRBV11-3 to TRBJ2-7; D is uncertain. The CDR3 has 13 residues. Germline-derived CDR1 and CDR2 are SGHNT and YENEEA. V lost 5 bases to trimming and J lost 3 bases, with 11 bases between them. CDR3 region: CASSRLQLYEQYF. CDR3 bases: TGTGCCAGCAGCCGTTTACAGCTCTACGAGCAGTACTTC.

The chain is built from TRBV5-1 and TRBJ2-1, with 8 bases matching TRBD1. This CDR3 comprises 14 residues. Germline values: CDR1 SGHRS, CDR2 YFSETQ. V was clipped by 0 bases and J by 7 bases; unmatched bases: 3. The CDR3 sequence: CASSLEYRGNEQFF. The CDR3 coding sequence is TGCGCCAGCAGCTTGGAATACAGGGGGAATGAGCAGTTCTTC. Drawing the rest from reference TRBV5-1 and TRBJ2-1, the complete variable domain is KAGVTQTPRYLIKTRGQQVTLSCSPISGHRSVSWYQQTPGQGLQFLFEYFSETQRNKGNFPGRFSGRQFSNSRSEMNVSTLELGDSALYLCASSLEYRGNEQFFGPGTRLTVL.

The chain links TRBV7-9 to TRBJ1-1; maybe TRBD1 (6 bases). Germline V CDR1 and CDR2: SEHNR, FQNEAQ (reference sequence). CDR3 length equals 14 residues. Deletions cut 7 bases from V and 1 base from J, with 13 bases between. The CDR3 DNA follows: TGTGCCAGCAACGCCGGACAGTGGAACACTGAAGCTTTCTTT. Its translation: CASNAGQWNTEAFF.

In this sample, this clone turned up a few times. This chain joins TRBV5-1 and TRBJ2-2; D perhaps matches TRBD1 (5 bases). This CDR3 has 14 residues. Germline V gene sequence: CDR1 SGHRS, CDR2 YFSETQ. The germline V and J ends were trimmed by 3 bases and 1 base, with 7 bases remaining between them. The CDR3 DNA is TGCGCCAGCAGCTCCGGACAGAACACCGGGGAGCTGTTTTTT. This encodes CASSSGQNTGELFF.

The chain couples TRBV12-3 or TRBV12-4 to TRBJ1-6; D is perhaps TRBD1 (5 bases). The CDR3 loop spans 13 amino acids. Trimming stripped 5 bases from V and 10 bases from J, with 12 bases between. CDR3 in amino acids: CASSPLRGSPLHF. The CDR3 coding sequence is TGTGCCAGCAGTCCCCTAAGGGGATCACCCCTCCACTTT.

This clone turned up a few times. The J gene is TRBJ1-1, the V gene TRBV6-5; D possibly corresponds to TRBD1 (5 bases). Germline-derived CDR1 and CDR2 are MNHEY and SVGAGI. CDR3 length: 15 amino acids. The V and J ends lost 4 bases and 4 bases respectively, with 16 bases between them. Written as DNA, the CDR3 is TGTGCCAGCAGTTTCAATAGGGACTCGGGCACTGAAGCTTTCTTT. Amino acids: CASSFNRDSGTEAFF.

The rearrangement uses TRBV7-2 and TRBJ2-7; TRBD2 matches at 10 bases. CDR1 is SGHTA, CDR2 FQGNSA, per germline. This CDR3 is 18 amino acids long. Trimming at V came to 3 bases and at J to 0 bases, leaving 11 bases not matched to a gene. The CDR3: CASSFVAGGRGNSYEQYF. As DNA, the CDR3 is TGTGCCAGCAGCTTTGTAGCGGGAGGTCGGGGGAACTCCTACGAGCAGTACTTC.

This clone was seen more than once but under ten times. V gene TRBV7-2 combines with J gene TRBJ2-3; 8 bases agree with TRBD2. This CDR3 is built from 15 residues. V lost 1 base to trimming and J lost 3 bases; unmatched junction nucleotides: 3. Germline V lookup: CDR1 SGHTA, CDR2 FQGNSA. The CDR3 sequence is CASSLVPGGTDTQYF. CDR3 nucleotide sequence: TGTGCCAGCAGCTTAGTACCGGGAGGGACAGATACGCAGTATTTT.

The table lists this clone with a count of one. Additional DNA sequences in this sample encode the identical CDR3. For the CDR3, the DNA is TGCGCCAGCAGCTTGGGACAGGGCCAAGAGACCCAGTACTTC. Its translation is CASSLGQGQETQYF. The gene calls are TRBV5-1 and TRBJ2-5; 7 bases line up with TRBD1. Germline trimming cut 0 bases from V and 1 base from J; bases unmatched to any gene: 0. The germline CDR1 and CDR2 sequences are SGHRS and YFSETQ. The CDR3 runs 14 residues.

The chain is built from TRBV10-3 and TRBJ2-7; D ambiguous. This CDR3 has 13 residues. V was pared by 7 bases and J by 2 bases, with 12 bases between. The germline gives CDR1 ENHRY, CDR2 SYGVKD. The CDR3 nucleotides are TGTGCCATCACTGACCAGGCAGCCTACGAGCAGTACTTC. It yields the protein CAITDQAAYEQYF.

This clone was detected only once. The chain carries TRBV16 and TRBJ1-5, with D possibly TRBD1 on 6 matching bases. Between the trimmed V and J ends, which lost 1 base and 4 bases, there was a span of 11 bases. Germline V gives CDR1 KGHSY, CDR2 FQNENV. The CDR3 spans 15 residues. The chain's CDR3 is CASSQLQGGNQPQHF. CDR3 DNA sequence: TGTGCCAGCAGCCAATTACAGGGTGGTAATCAGCCCCAGCATTTT.

CDR3 sequence (DNA): TGCGCCAGCAGCTCCTCCCTAGAGACCCAGTACTTC. It yields the protein CASSSSLETQYF. The rearrangement joins TRBV5-1 to TRBJ2-5; D call uncertain. The germline V gene has CDR1 SGHRS and CDR2 YFSETQ. V was trimmed by 3 bases and J by 4 bases, leaving 7 bases between them. This CDR3 contains 12 residues. Using reference TRBV5-1 and TRBJ2-5 for the parts outside the CDR3, the full variable domain is KAGVTQTPRYLIKTRGQQVTLSCSPISGHRSVSWYQQTPGQGLQFLFEYFSETQRNKGNFPGRFSGRQFSNSRSEMNVSTLELGDSALYLCASSSSLETQYFGPGTRLLVL.

J is TRBJ1-6 and V is TRBV19, with 9 positions matching TRBD1. The CDR3 loop spans 17 amino acids. Germline V gene sequence: CDR1 LNHDA, CDR2 SQIVND (reference sequence). V lost 7 bases and J lost 0; bases outside the gene matches: 7. The CDR3 DNA reads TGTGCCAGTAACCTGGGACAGGGCAGCTCCTATAATTCACCCCTCCACTTT. Residues: CASNLGQGSSYNSPLHF.

This clone was detected only once. The CDR3 DNA reads as TGTGCCAGCAGCCCAAGCGACAGGGAAATCGGTCAGCCCCAGCATTTT. Protein sequence: CASSPSDREIGQPQHF. The chain uses TRBV9 and TRBJ1-5; 7 nucleotides agree with TRBD1. The ends lost 4 bases at V and 6 bases at J; junction bases unmatched: 13. Looked up from germline, CDR1 is SGDLS and CDR2 is YYNGEE. The CDR3 totals 16 residues. Looking up the rest from reference TRBV9 and TRBJ1-5 gives the full variable domain: DSGVTQTPKHLITATGQRVTLRCSPRSGDLSVYWYQQSLDQGLQFLIQYYNGEERAKGNILERFSAQQFPDLHSELNLSSLELGDSALYFCASSPSDREIGQPQHFGDGTRLSIL.

This clone appeared once. The V call is TRBV7-8, the J call TRBJ2-7; tentative D call: TRBD1 (6 bases). The V end lost 5 bases, the J end lost 3 bases, and 20 bases lay between the germline ends. This CDR3 has 16 amino acids. The germline V gene has CDR1 SGHVS and CDR2 FQNEAQ. CDR3 region: CASSPIQGMSFYEQYF. The CDR3 DNA sequence: TGTGCCAGCAGCCCAATCCAGGGGATGTCCTTCTACGAGCAGTACTTC.

The CDR3, as DNA: TGTGCCAGCAGCTTACGGGAGGGAAGCACTGAAGCTTTCTTT. Translation gives CASSLREGSTEAFF. This chain uses TRBV7-3 with TRBJ1-1; the D is unclear. Germline V lookup: CDR1 SGHTA, CDR2 FQGTGA. The length of the CDR3 is 14 residues. Deletions cut 2 bases from V and 4 bases from J, with 11 bases between.

The chain carries TRBV18 and TRBJ2-3, with D possibly matching TRBD1 (5 bases). V lost 1 base to trimming and J lost 0 bases, with 8 bases between them. Germline V lookup: CDR1 KGHSH, CDR2 LQKENI. This CDR3 spans 15 amino acids. The CDR3 DNA is TGTGCCAGCTCACCACGATCAGGGAGCACAGATACGCAGTATTTT. It specifies CASSPRSGSTDTQYF.

The rearrangement links TRBV2 to TRBJ1-2, with D perhaps matching TRBD1 (6 bases). This CDR3 is 12 amino acids long. V was shortened by 5 bases and J by 8 bases, with 12 bases between the two germline ends. Germline V CDR1 and CDR2: SNHLY, FYNNEI. CDR3: CASSTNRVGYTF. The CDR3 nucleotides read TGTGCCAGCAGTACCAACAGGGTCGGCTACACCTTC. Combining the CDR3 with reference TRBV2 and TRBJ1-2 gives the whole variable domain EPEVTQTPSHQVTQMGQEVILRCVPISNHLYFYWYRQILGQKVEFLVSFYNNEISEKSEIFDDQFSVERPDGSNFTLKIRSTKLEDSAMYFCASSTNRVGYTFGSGTRLTVV.